The 10 T cell receptor beta chains below all came from one sample that was sequenced in a study of regulatory T cells in long-lasting Graves disease. Time point indicated: newly diagnosed GD, antithyroid drugs for less than 3 months. Isolated PBMC RNA provided the starting material for the TCR library. Arm-PCR of CDR3 regions with iRepertoire HTBI primers generated TCR beta libraries. TCRdb used MiXCR to reprocess the multiplex PCR reads, holding one entry per CDR3 protein. Of about 470,000 distinct CDR3 sequences in the sample, more than 12% were seen once. These data also formed part of another study, on T cells in Graves' hyperthyroidism and ophthalmopathy.

The source material was peripheral blood mononuclear cells (PBMCs), sampled at new diagnosis, from a patient treated with antithyroid drugs. These receptors were taken from a woman younger than 45 with Graves disease.

Ten or more counts support this clonotype. The chain joins TRBV3-1 to TRBJ1-6, with D tentatively TRBD1 (6 bases). The germline V gene encodes CDR1 LGHDT and CDR2 YNNKEL (reference sequence). Deletions cut 4 bases from V and 10 bases from J, with 17 bases between. The CDR3 totals 15 residues. This CDR3 reads CASSPTGTFGSPLHF. The CDR3 DNA sequence: TGTGCCAGCAGCCCCACAGGGACCTTCGGGTCACCCCTCCACTTT. The whole variable domain, filled in from reference TRBV3-1 and TRBJ1-6, reads DTAVSQTPKYLVTQMGNDKSIKCEQNLGHDTMYWYKQDSKKFLKIMFSYNNKELIINETVPNRFSPKSPDKAHLNLHINSLELGDSAVYFCASSPTGTFGSPLHFGNGTRLTVT.

This clonotype was seen ten or more times. The chain uses TRBV20-1 and TRBJ2-5, with D perhaps matching TRBD2 (6 bases). V lost 3 bases to trimming and J lost 5 bases, with 13 bases between them. CDR3 length: 13 amino acids. Germline assignment: CDR1 DFQATT and CDR2 SNEGSKA (reference sequence). The CDR3 spells CSASSVGRETQYF. CDR3 bases: TGCAGTGCTAGTTCGGTGGGGAGGGAGACCCAGTACTTC.

This clonotype has a count of ten or more. The chain joins TRBV27 to TRBJ2-1; 13 bases match TRBD2. The germline gives CDR1 MNHEY, CDR2 SMNVEV (reference sequence). The CDR3 has 17 amino acids. The ends lost 3 bases at V and 9 bases at J; junction bases unmatched: 11. CDR3 bases: TGTGCCAGCAGTTTTGGCCCCGGGACTAGCGGGATGAGTGAGCAGTTCTTC. Translation: CASSFGPGTSGMSEQFF.

The J gene is TRBJ2-2, the V gene TRBV7-2; D ambiguous. The germline V gene encodes CDR1 SGHTA and CDR2 FQGNSA. The CDR3 contains 15 residues. Trimming shortened V by 3 bases and J by 0 bases, and 8 bases separated the two germline ends. The CDR3 DNA sequence: TGTGCCAGCAGCTTCGGCGGTCCGAACACCGGGGAGCTGTTTTTT. Amino acids: CASSFGGPNTGELFF.

This clonotype was seen ten or more times. The CDR3 nucleotides are TGTGCCAGCAGTTCGCAAAGTAGTGCGAACACTGAAGCTTTCTTT. It specifies CASSSQSSANTEAFF. The rearrangement joins TRBV12-3 or TRBV12-4 to TRBJ1-1, with D uncertain. The CDR3 contains 15 residues. Trimming cost V 4 bases and J 1 base, with 13 bases left between them.

This clonotype was observed at least ten times. V gene TRBV7-4 combines with J gene TRBJ1-2, with 8 positions matching TRBD1. The V gene's germline CDR1 is SGHVT and CDR2 SQSDAQ. The CDR3 totals 16 residues. With 4 bases clipped from V and 3 bases from J, the junction kept 10 bases outside the gene matches. CDR3 loop: CASSSSWDRMHYGYTF. The CDR3 nucleotides are TGTGCCAGCAGCTCTTCCTGGGACAGGATGCACTATGGCTACACCTTC.

This clonotype appeared many times. The chain carries TRBV7-3 and TRBJ2-3; 8 nucleotides agree with TRBD2. The V segment lost 4 bases and the J segment 0 bases; nucleotides outside the gene matches: 6. Per the germline V gene, CDR1 is SGHTA and CDR2 is FQGTGA. This CDR3 region has 16 residues. CDR3 sequence: CASSSGLAVSTDTQYF. The CDR3 DNA reads as TGTGCCAGCAGCTCCGGACTAGCTGTAAGCACAGATACGCAGTATTTT.

Concerning this clonotype itself: A single base separates this from a much larger clone, so it may be a read error. The V gene is TRBV18, the J gene TRBJ1-1, with 8 positions matching TRBD1. The CDR3 has 13 amino acids. CDR1 is KGHSH and CDR2 is LQKENI in the germline V gene. CDR3 protein: CTSSPGQAVEAFF. CDR3 nucleotide sequence: TGTACCAGCTCACCGGGACAGGCCGTGGAAGCTTTCTTT.

As regards this clonotype: The junction departs from the called germline gene at one end, perhaps through a read error. The CDR3 sequence is CVSSDPQGANYGYTF. CDR3 coding DNA: TGTGTCAGCAGTGACCCCCAGGGAGCTAACTATGGCTACACCTTC. The rearrangement links TRBV2 to TRBJ1-2; maybe TRBD1 (5 bases). CDR1 SNHLY and CDR2 FYNNEI come from the germline V gene. This CDR3 is 15 amino acids long.

This clonotype was counted at least ten times. This sequence joins TRBV20-1 and TRBJ2-1; TRBD2 matches 7 bases. The CDR3 spans 11 residues. V lost 4 bases, J lost 9 bases, and 3 bases stayed unmatched. The germline V gene encodes CDR1 DFQATT and CDR2 SNEGSKA (reference sequence). The CDR3 nucleotides read TGCAGTGCTACTCCGGGGGGTGAGCAGTTCTTC. Its translation is CSATPGGEQFF.